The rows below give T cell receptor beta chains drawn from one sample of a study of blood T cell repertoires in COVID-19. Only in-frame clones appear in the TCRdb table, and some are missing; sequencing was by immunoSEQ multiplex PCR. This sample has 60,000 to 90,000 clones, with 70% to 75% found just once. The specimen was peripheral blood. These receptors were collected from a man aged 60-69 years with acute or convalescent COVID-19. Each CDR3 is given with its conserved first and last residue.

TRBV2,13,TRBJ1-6,CASSITGNSPLHF
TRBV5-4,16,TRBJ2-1,CASTHEAAGVYNEQFF
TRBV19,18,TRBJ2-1,CASSGAWYGTKVDNEQFF
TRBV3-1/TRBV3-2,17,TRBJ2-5,CASSPPIGLAGQETQYF
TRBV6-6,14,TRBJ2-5,CATTGAGGRETQYF
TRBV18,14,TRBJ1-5,CASSPAQADQPQHF
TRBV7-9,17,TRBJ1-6,CASSRFRDMSSNSPLHF
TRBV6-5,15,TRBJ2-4,CASSLVAGGENIQYF
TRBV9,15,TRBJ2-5,CASSVGGLVQETQYF
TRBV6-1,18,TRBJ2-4,CASSGRLAGPLAKNIQYF
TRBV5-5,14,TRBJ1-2,CASSMDLANYGYTF
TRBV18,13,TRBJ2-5,CASSRTGQETQYF
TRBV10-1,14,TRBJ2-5,CASSLAGPQETQYF
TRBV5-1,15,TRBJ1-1,CASSLRTGQNTEAFF
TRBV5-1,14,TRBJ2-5,CASSPGGFGETQYF
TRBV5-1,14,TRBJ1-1,CASSLAPGNTEAFF
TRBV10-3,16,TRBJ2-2,CAISEPGLNGGGELFF
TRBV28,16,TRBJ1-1,CASSLAGGAWDTEAFF
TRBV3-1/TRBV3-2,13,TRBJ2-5,CASSQGQEETQYF
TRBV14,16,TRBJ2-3,CASSNWDRGGTDTQYF
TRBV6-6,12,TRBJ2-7,CASSYPQGEQYF
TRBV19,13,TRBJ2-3,CASSMQGTDTQYF
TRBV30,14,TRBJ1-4,CAWSGGLMNEKLFF
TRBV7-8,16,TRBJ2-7,CASSLALTREEDEQYF
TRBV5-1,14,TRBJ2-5,CASSLVVEQETQYF
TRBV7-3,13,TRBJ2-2,CASSLNMLGELFF
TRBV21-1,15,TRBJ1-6,CASRNLGQGGSPLHF
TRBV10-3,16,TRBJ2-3,CAISWAQTSGKDTQYF
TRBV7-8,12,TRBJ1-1,CASSPVVAEAFF
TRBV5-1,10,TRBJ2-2,CASGQGELFF
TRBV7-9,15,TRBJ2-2,CASSFGGINTGELFF
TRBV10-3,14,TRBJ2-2,CAISGRSNTGELFF
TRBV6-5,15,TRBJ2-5,CASSPPARAAETQYF
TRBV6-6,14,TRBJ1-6,CASSYQGQNSPLHF
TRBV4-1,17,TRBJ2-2,CASSQDGTGSGTGELFF
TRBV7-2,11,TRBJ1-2,CASSRDYGYTF
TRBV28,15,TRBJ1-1,CASTPGGRMNTEAFF
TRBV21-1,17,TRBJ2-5,CASSTEPSTANQETQYF
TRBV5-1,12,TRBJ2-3,CASSLIEDTQYF
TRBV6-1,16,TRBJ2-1,CASSVSSGGTNNEQFF
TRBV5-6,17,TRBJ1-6,CASSSNEGGLGDSPLHF
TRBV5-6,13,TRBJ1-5,CASSFQATGPQHF
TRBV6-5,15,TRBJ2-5,CASSPEWGLEETQYF
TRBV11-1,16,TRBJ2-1,CASSPGGTSGINEQFF
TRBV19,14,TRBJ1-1,CASNPRYSNTEAFF
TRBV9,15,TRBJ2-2,CASSVGSGNTGELFF
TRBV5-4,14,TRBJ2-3,CASSLLGALDTQYF
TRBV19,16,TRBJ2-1,CASRSPSGSSYNEQFF
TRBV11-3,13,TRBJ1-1,CASSFGQNTEAFF
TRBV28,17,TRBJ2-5,CASRPGTSGAALETQYF
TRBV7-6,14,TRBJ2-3,CASSLPGSTDTQYF
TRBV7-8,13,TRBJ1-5,CASRGLMNQPQHF
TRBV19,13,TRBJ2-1,CASRGRGDNEQFF
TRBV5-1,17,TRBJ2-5,CASRRASGGAWQETQYF
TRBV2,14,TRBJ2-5,CASRPAPQQETQYF
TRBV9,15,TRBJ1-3,CASTRTVFSGNTIYF
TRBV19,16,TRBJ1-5,CASSVLLGSEAKPQHF
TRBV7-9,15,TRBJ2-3,CASSLQQGIADTQYF
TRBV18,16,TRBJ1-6,CASSPNGVGTSSPLHF